This T cell receptor (beta chain) was recorded in a study of cytomegalovirus exposure and HLA in healthy donors (dated by TCRdb to the late 2010s). For context, the study as a whole: An earlier analysis of some 620 of the donors reported about 300 Gb of sequence data and 100 million to 120 million unique TCR beta sequences obtained from about 170 million T cells. Approximately 300 gigabases of sequencing data and 75 million to 85 million unique TCR sequences made up an early release that covered fewer than 650 HLA-typed donors. Of the 300 to 500 genotyped donors, over 80% were placed in the genetic ancestry cluster associated with self-reported Caucasian donors. The study was designed to test whether signatures of past pathogen exposure could be identified by cataloging public T cell receptors. Using immunosequencing, the study profiled T cell repertoires from around 680 subjects and related those repertoires to cytomegalovirus serostatus. Besides the first cohort of 666 subjects, a separate validation cohort made up of 120 or so different subjects was used. High-throughput TCR immunosequencing, statistical association of individual TCRs with disease status, and machine learning were combined to predict cytomegalovirus infection status. In a later analysis, previously published TCR beta repertoires from about 640 donors were re-analyzed and high-resolution HLA genotyping was added so that TCR occurrence patterns could be studied. The later analysis used no new phenotypic data to find candidate immune exposures, relying instead on TCR beta sequences and their occurrence across donors. An earlier analysis of a few hundred of the donors applied high-throughput TCR beta sequencing to assess whether each TCR beta V gene segment acted as functional or pseudogenic. Donor age, sex, ethnicity and CMV serostatus were compiled alongside the repertoire data. In a later genetic analysis, genome-wide SNP genotypes for about 55% of the roughly 700 donors were used, and that subset was treated as a discovery cohort. Every discovery cohort repertoire had been produced on one sequencing platform. Class I and class II HLA loci were covered by the typing at four-digit resolution. The number of donors typed differed by locus, with roughly 629-640 for A, B, C, DRB1 and DQB1, 522 for DQA1, about 610 for DPA1, and 400 to 490 for DPB1. About five DR-DQ haplotypes were treated as single units for association and clustering because of strong linkage in the cohort. Among roughly 370 genotyped donors of the cohort, an average of approximately 240,000 unique TCR beta nucleotide sequences were sequenced per donor, roughly a sixth of them non-productive.

The full study reports these points: The 87-base-pair reads could not distinguish some IMGT-functional V segments, including TRBV6-2 and TRBV6-3, so those segments were excluded. V-gene and J-gene trimming of TCR beta chains was associated with a missense DCLRE1C variant in a later genetic analysis, and the association was replicated in an independent cohort. The presence/absence analyses assumed that sequencing depth was roughly uniform across donors, and that assumption may not be true. The study listed 150 to 200 TCR beta chains as associated with cytomegalovirus. Over 15 rarely observed V segments, including chromosome 9 orphons, were excluded from the earlier analysis of a few hundred of the donors because counts were too low. Correlated functional status among segregating V segments might reflect linkage disequilibrium, but an unknown experimental factor could not be ruled out. In an earlier analysis of a few hundred of the donors, most TCR beta V segments were observed in productive rearrangements about 87% or about 30% of the time, broadly matching IMGT annotations. Compared with the 666-donor mean, donors in an Asian-associated ancestry cluster had fewer N-insertions in productive TCRs, according to a later genetic analysis. A few of the identified cytomegalovirus-associated TCR beta chains were confirmed in vitro to be specific for cytomegalovirus antigens. Because some donors lacked HLA typing at each locus, the association tests relied only on the typed subset. A group of highly shared sequence variants was considered likely to be a technical artifact of the sequencing pipeline. In a later analysis, HLA-associated TCR beta chains showed more clonal expansion and lower generation probabilities than non-associated chains that were equally common. Strong co-occurrence of HLA alleles, especially DR and DQ, made assigning TCR associations to individual alleles difficult. Cytomegalovirus status was reported to be diagnosed by the classifier with high specificity and sensitivity in both the original and validation cohorts. While some public TCRs were present in many individuals, most TCR sequences turned up only very rarely across donors. The authors suggested that the approach could potentially be extended to other disease states and immunological phenotypes. A further reported finding was that TCR beta sequences accurately predicted the HLA-A and HLA-B alleles for most subjects in the first cohort. In this cohort, only TCR beta chains were sequenced, and detectable features were limited by the absence of alpha or paired-chain data. CMV serostatus was the only immune exposure information available for the cohort. According to a later analysis, most CMV-associated TCR beta chains appeared to be HLA-restricted, and the HLA associations seemed to be driven largely by CMV exposure. According to a later analysis, parvovirus B19, influenza, CMV and Epstein-Barr virus appeared linked to several top co-occurrence clusters. At a false discovery rate of 0.05, a later analysis linked approximately 18,000 TCR beta sequences to specific HLA alleles. According to a later analysis, TCR association rates differed among HLA loci, with DRB1 alleles showing the most associated TCRs and HLA-C alleles showing the fewest.

About this clone: No antigen is known for it. One base away there is no much larger clone; base qualities are not given.

Preparation of the library involved the immunoSEQ multiplex PCR assay. For the multiplex PCR, a mixture combining 60 forward primers for TCR Vbeta segments and 13 reverse primers for TCR Jbeta segments was used. The CDR3 region of rearranged TCR beta genes was amplified from genomic DNA with a multiplex PCR assay. The amplified TCR beta libraries were sequenced on the Illumina HiSeq System as 87-base-pair reads. For the original study's pipeline: In a later analysis, some 80 million unique TCR beta chains were counted across the 690 or so repertoires, and about 9.9 million of these chains were shared by at least two donors. A nearest-neighbor algorithm error-corrected the raw reads and collapsed the reads into unique sequences, merging closely related sequences to remove PCR and sequencing errors. To assign V, D and J gene segments, CDR3 sequences were aligned to IMGT reference sequences. Each retained sequence needed at least a six-nucleotide match to both a V gene segment and a J gene segment. A rearrangement counted as productive if the CDR3 had no stop codons and remained in frame with V and J, and every other rearrangement counted as non-productive. Following IMGT convention, CDR3 was defined as the stretch from the second conserved V-encoded cysteine up to the conserved J-encoded phenylalanine. The earlier analysis of about 610 of the donors excluded any sequence lacking an unambiguous match to a single V gene segment. An earlier analysis of some 500 of the donors classified V segments as functional when productive rearrangements were above 56.7% and as segregating when the standard deviation between donors was above 5%. A statistical classification framework was built to diagnose cytomegalovirus status from the catalog of TCR beta chain sequences. In a later analysis, V and J genes were assigned by comparing TCR nucleotide sequences against IMGT/GENE-DB human TR gene sequences. A later analysis assigned CDR3 sequences and most-parsimonious VDJ recombination scenarios with the TCRdist pipeline. In a later analysis, each TCR beta chain was defined by its CDR3 amino acid sequence together with its V-gene family, and reads without a unique V-gene family were excluded. In a later analysis, several hundred highly shared, low-generation-probability nucleotide sequences were removed to address suspected cross-contamination and a sequencing artifact. In a later analysis, a clonal expansion index for each public chain was calculated from normalized within-repertoire ranks of inferred template counts. In a later analysis, generation probabilities were computed using a VDJ recombination model fitted to out-of-frame rearrangements, and the results were checked against IGoR. In a later analysis, TCR-TCR, TCR-HLA and TCR-CMV co-occurrence was scored with hypergeometric tests, and a repertoire-size bias correction was applied to TCR pairs. To estimate false discovery rates, a later analysis permuted the HLA or CMV assignments 20 times. A later analysis grouped co-occurring TCRs with DBSCAN, adding TCRdist sequence similarity when clustering within HLA-allele-positive subsets. For co-occurrence clustering, repertoires with fewer than 30,000 or more than 120,000 public chains were excluded, along with a handful of repertoires with anomalous nucleotide sharing. TCRdb stores this immuneACCESS table with in-frame sequences only. Part of the clones is absent; in the studies checked, under half of the shortfall reflects unresolved V genes, and no reason is known for the rest. That table gives V, J and clone size, and the DNA gave D and trimming. In all, the sample holds just over 150,000 clones, and around three quarters of those were seen once. 7.1% of the sample is taken by the ten largest.

Trimming takes 2 bases from V and 0 bases from J, and the germline ends sit 7 bases apart. The cysteine opens and the phenylalanine closes a CDR3 of 15 amino acids. Just the 45-base CDR3 DNA is kept, in frame starting at base 1. The germline V gene (reference sequence) supplies CDR1 LNHDA and CDR2 SQIVND. In total, roughly 670 healthy bone marrow donors made up the cohort. All cohort members were sampled while nominally healthy, although unrecorded immune exposures were likely present. The donor tested CMV seropositive and was one of the 289 seropositive cohort members. Every donor gave a peripheral blood sample, and the peripheral blood mononuclear cells from that sample were used for TCR beta sequencing. The Qiagen DNeasy Blood Extraction Kit was used to extract genomic DNA from the blood cell samples.

The source material was PBMCs. This TCR was recovered from a man aged 35 to 55 in good health and CMV-seropositive. The chain was built from TRBV19 and TRBJ2-2; the D gene is not confidently resolved. The CDR3 protein is CASSILTPNTGELFF. The DNA reads as follows: TGTGCCAGTAGTATATTGACTCCGAACACCGGGGAGCTGTTTTTT.